These T cell receptor beta chains were read from a single sample in a study of cytomegalovirus exposure and HLA in healthy donors. TCRdb's table, derived via immunoSEQ multiplex PCR, lists solely in-frame clones and lacks some. The repertoire holds fewer than 200,000 clones, with 8.5% to 10% as singletons. The sequenced material came from PBMCs. These receptor sequences come from a woman younger than 45 in good health and CMV-seropositive. CDR3s include the opening cysteine and the closing phenylalanine or tryptophan. The order of the fields is J gene, V gene, D gene, clone size, CDR3 protein, CDR3 DNA. A D gene is named only where the DNA matches it firmly. Expanded clones get a size class; other rows say once, few or many, or leave the size out.

>TRBJ2-1|TRBV5-4|NA|NA
CASSLGQASYNEQFF
TGTGCCAGCAGCTTGGGACAAGCATCCTACAATGAGCAGTTCTTC
>TRBJ2-1|TRBV6-1|TRBD2|few
CASSALAGSYNEQFF
TGTGCCAGCAGTGCACTAGCGGGAAGTTACAATGAGCAGTTCTTC
>TRBJ2-5|TRBV5-1|NA|few
CASSLEGQEGTQYF
TGCGCCAGCAGCTTGGAGGGGCAAGAAGGGACCCAGTACTTC
>TRBJ2-7|TRBV7-2|TRBD2|few
CASSSLAGSSYEQYF
TGTGCCAGCAGCTCCCTAGCGGGAAGCTCCTACGAGCAGTACTTC
>TRBJ2-5|TRBV6-6|NA|NA
CASIFDRNQETQYF
TGTGCCAGCATCTTTGACAGAAACCAAGAGACCCAGTACTTC
>TRBJ2-7|TRBV5-1|TRBD1|NA
CASSGGNGGTGNYRSSYEQYF
TGCGCCAGCAGCGGCGGAAATGGGGGGACAGGGAATTACAGGAGCTCCTACGAGCAGTACTTC
>TRBJ2-7|TRBV4-1|TRBD2|NA
CASSLGLADYEQYF
TGCGCCAGCAGCCTAGGACTAGCGGACTACGAGCAGTACTTC
>TRBJ2-1|TRBV25-1|TRBD2|NA
CASRRGVDNEQFF
TGTGCCAGCAGACGGGGGGTCGACAATGAGCAGTTCTTC
>TRBJ2-1|TRBV2|NA|few
CASRETGYNEQFF
TGTGCCAGCAGAGAGACAGGTTACAATGAGCAGTTCTTC
>TRBJ2-7|TRBV21-1|NA|NA
CASSKVAGGPDEQYF
TGTGCCAGCAGCAAAGTAGCGGGAGGGCCCGACGAGCAGTACTTC
>TRBJ1-2|TRBV6-5|TRBD1|few
CASSYQGQGLGYTF
TGTGCCAGCAGTTACCAAGGACAGGGTCTTGGCTACACCTTC
>TRBJ2-5|TRBV5-1|NA|NA
CASGTGTIGQETQYF
TGCGCCAGCGGTACCGGGACAATTGGACAAGAGACCCAGTACTTC
>TRBJ1-1|TRBV11-3|NA|NA
CASSSRVNTEAFF
TGTGCCAGCAGCTCCAGGGTGAACACTGAAGCTTTCTTT
>TRBJ2-7|TRBV9|NA|few
CASSVGLASSYEQYF
TGTGCCAGCAGCGTAGGACTCGCAAGCTCCTACGAGCAGTACTTC
>TRBJ1-4|TRBV5-1|NA|NA
CASSLYQNEKLFF
TGCGCCAGCAGCTTATACCAGAATGAAAAACTGTTTTTT
>TRBJ2-7|TRBV6-6|NA|few
CASSISRDEQYF
TGTGCCAGCAGTATAAGCAGGGACGAGCAGTACTTC
>TRBJ1-2|TRBV14|NA|NA
CASSRGGSTNYGYTF
TGTGCCAGCAGCCGAGGAGGATCGACTAACTATGGCTACACCTTC
>TRBJ2-7|TRBV29-1|NA|NA
CSAAGGGEQYF
TGCAGCGCCGCAGGGGGAGGCGAGCAGTACTTC
>TRBJ2-5|TRBV6-4|TRBD1|few
CASSGTGETQYF
TGTGCCAGCAGTGGGACAGGGGAGACCCAGTACTTC
>TRBJ1-2|TRBV28|NA|few
CASSWQDYGYTF
TGTGCCAGCAGTTGGCAGGACTATGGCTACACCTTC
>TRBJ1-2|TRBV29-1|NA|few
CSDVTEIYGYTF
TGCAGCGACGTAACGGAGATCTATGGCTACACCTTC
>TRBJ2-5|TRBV7-9|NA|NA
CASSSPDQSTETQYF
TGTGCCAGCAGCTCACCAGATCAAAGTACAGAGACCCAGTACTTC
>TRBJ2-5|TRBV19|TRBD2|few
CASSIGGLADLSKETQYF
TGTGCCAGTAGTATAGGCGGACTAGCGGACCTCTCGAAAGAGACCCAGTACTTC
>TRBJ1-1|TRBV6-5|NA|few
CASSYSEETEAFF
TGTGCCAGCAGTTACTCGGAGGAAACTGAAGCTTTCTTT
>TRBJ2-7|TRBV11-2|TRBD2|NA
CASSPSGRPYEQYF
TGTGCCAGCAGCCCAAGCGGGAGACCCTACGAGCAGTACTTC
>TRBJ2-3|TRBV7-2|NA|few
CASSLGLSGDTQYF
TGTGCCAGCAGCTTGGGACTCTCGGGAGATACGCAGTATTTT
>TRBJ1-2|TRBV11-2|TRBD1|NA
CASSTWDRGNYGYTF
TGTGCCAGCAGCACTTGGGACAGGGGGAACTATGGCTACACCTTC
>TRBJ2-1|TRBV5-1|TRBD2|few
CASSLKVAGVGNEQFF
TGCGCCAGCAGCTTGAAAGTAGCGGGAGTGGGTAATGAGCAGTTCTTC
>TRBJ2-5|TRBV9|TRBD2|NA
CASSVVGLAGETQYF
TGTGCCAGCAGCGTAGTAGGGCTAGCGGGAGAGACCCAGTACTTC
>TRBJ1-2|TRBV19|TRBD1|NA
CASRGDRVNGYTF
TGTGCCAGTAGGGGGGACAGGGTAAATGGCTACACCTTC
>TRBJ2-1|TRBV2|NA|few
CASSEPRTSYNEQFF
TGTGCCAGCAGTGAACCGCGCACCTCCTACAATGAGCAGTTCTTC
>TRBJ2-5|TRBV5-6|NA|NA
CASSYQLDYKETQYF
TGTGCCAGCAGCTACCAACTAGATTACAAAGAGACCCAGTACTTC
>TRBJ2-7|TRBV5-6|TRBD1|NA
CASSSGTAYEQYF
TGTGCCAGCAGCTCGGGGACAGCTTACGAGCAGTACTTC
>TRBJ2-2|TRBV4-1|TRBD2|few
CASSQEGSISGSGTGELFF
TGCGCCAGCAGCCAAGAGGGGTCTATTAGCGGGAGCGGAACCGGGGAGCTGTTTTTT
>TRBJ1-6|TRBV7-2|NA|few
CASSLVAGDSPLHF
TGTGCCAGCAGCTTAGTGGCAGGGGACTCACCCCTCCACTTT
>TRBJ2-1|TRBV9|TRBD1|few
CASSARQGTYNEQFF
TGTGCCAGCAGCGCCAGACAGGGAACCTACAATGAGCAGTTCTTC
>TRBJ2-2|TRBV18|TRBD2|once
CASSPFAGGNTGELFF
TGTGCCAGCTCACCCTTCGCGGGAGGGAACACCGGGGAGCTGTTTTTT
>TRBJ1-3|TRBV5-1|TRBD1|NA
CASSLVEIGQGSGNTIYF
TGCGCCAGCAGCTTGGTTGAAATTGGACAGGGGTCTGGAAACACCATATATTTT
>TRBJ1-1|TRBV5-3|NA|NA
CERSLLARFF
TGTGAAAGAAGCCTGCTAGCCCGTTTCTTT
>TRBJ2-2|TRBV2|TRBD1|NA
CASSDGTGGTGELFF
TGTGCCAGCAGTGATGGGACAGGGGGGACCGGGGAGCTGTTTTTT
>TRBJ1-2|TRBV14|NA|few
CASSQDSGGYGYTF
TGTGCCAGCAGCCAAGATTCGGGGGGCTATGGCTACACCTTC
>TRBJ1-6|TRBV5-5|NA|NA
CASSLRRGLYNSPLHF
TGTGCCAGCAGCTTGAGAAGGGGCCTTTATAATTCACCCCTCCACTTT
>TRBJ1-1|TRBV2|NA|NA
CASSRERNTEAFF
TGTGCCAGCAGTCGAGAGAGGAACACTGAAGCTTTCTTT
>TRBJ1-2|TRBV6-1|TRBD1|NA
CASSFQEGGFNGYTF
TGTGCCAGCAGTTTTCAGGAAGGGGGCTTTAATGGCTACACCTTC
>TRBJ2-7|TRBV4-1|TRBD2|NA
CASSIGLAGGDEQYF
TGCGCCAGCAGCATAGGACTAGCGGGAGGGGACGAGCAGTACTTC
>TRBJ2-1|TRBV14|TRBD2|NA
CASGLGGSYNEQFF
TGTGCCAGCGGACTAGGAGGCTCCTACAATGAGCAGTTCTTC
>TRBJ2-1|TRBV6-5|TRBD2|NA
CASSLLAAAYNEQFF
TGTGCCAGCAGTTTACTAGCGGCAGCCTACAATGAGCAGTTCTTC
>TRBJ2-7|TRBV5-4|NA|NA
CASSFSGSSYEQYF
TGTGCCAGCAGCTTCAGCGGCAGCTCCTACGAGCAGTACTTC
>TRBJ1-4|TRBV27|TRBD1|NA
CASSLSTGRREKLFF
TGTGCCAGCAGTTTATCGACAGGGAGGCGGGAAAAACTGTTTTTT
>TRBJ2-2|TRBV19|NA|few
CASKGTLDTGELFF
TGTGCCAGTAAAGGGACTCTCGACACCGGGGAGCTGTTTTTT
>TRBJ1-1|TRBV5-6|TRBD1|few
CASSFDRVAEAFF
TGTGCCAGCAGCTTTGACAGGGTAGCTGAAGCTTTCTTT
>TRBJ2-7|TRBV5-4|TRBD1|few
CASSLDTGGTYEQYF
TGTGCCAGCAGCTTGGATACAGGGGGCACCTACGAGCAGTACTTC
>TRBJ2-2|TRBV2|NA|NA
CASITRRNTGELFF
TGTGCCAGCATCACGCGGAGGAACACCGGGGAGCTGTTTTTT
>TRBJ1-2|TRBV27|TRBD1|few
CASSGTGYGYTF
TGTGCCAGCAGTGGGACAGGCTATGGCTACACCTTC
>TRBJ2-2|TRBV30|NA|NA
CAWGLLSRELFF
TGTGCCTGGGGACTCCTGAGCCGGGAGCTGTTTTTT